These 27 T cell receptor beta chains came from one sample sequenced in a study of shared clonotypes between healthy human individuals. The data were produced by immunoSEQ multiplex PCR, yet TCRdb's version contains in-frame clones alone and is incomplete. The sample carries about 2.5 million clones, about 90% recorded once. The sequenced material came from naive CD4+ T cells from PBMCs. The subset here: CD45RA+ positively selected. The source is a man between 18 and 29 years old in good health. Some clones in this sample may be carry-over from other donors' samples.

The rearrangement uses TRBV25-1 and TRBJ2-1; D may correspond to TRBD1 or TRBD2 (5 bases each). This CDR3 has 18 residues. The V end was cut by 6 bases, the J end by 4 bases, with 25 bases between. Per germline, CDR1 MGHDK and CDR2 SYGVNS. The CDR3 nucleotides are TGTGCCAGCAGCCCCAACCGTGGCGGGTGGGGACCTTACAATGAGCAGTTCTTC. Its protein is CASSPNRGGWGPYNEQFF.

CDR3 region: CASSLVGQVEETQYF. As DNA, the CDR3 is TGCGCCAGCAGCTTGGTAGGACAGGTTGAAGAGACCCAGTACTTC. The chain uses TRBV5-1 and TRBJ2-5; 7 nucleotides line up with TRBD1. Germline CDR1 and CDR2: SGHRS and YFSETQ. This CDR3 is 15 amino acids long. The J segment lost 3 bases and the V segment lost 0 bases, leaving 5 bases of the junction unmatched.

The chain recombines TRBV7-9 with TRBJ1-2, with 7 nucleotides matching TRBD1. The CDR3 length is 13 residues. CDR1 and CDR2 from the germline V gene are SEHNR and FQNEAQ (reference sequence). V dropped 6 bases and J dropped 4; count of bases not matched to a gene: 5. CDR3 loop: CASRDRVAYGYTF. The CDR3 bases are TGTGCCAGCAGAGACAGGGTTGCCTATGGCTACACCTTC.

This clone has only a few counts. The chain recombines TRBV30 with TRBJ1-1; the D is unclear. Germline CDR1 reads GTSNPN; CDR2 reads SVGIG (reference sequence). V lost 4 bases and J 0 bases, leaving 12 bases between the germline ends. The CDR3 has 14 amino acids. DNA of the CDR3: TGTGCCTGGACAGAAACAGTGCTGAACACTGAAGCTTTCTTT. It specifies CAWTETVLNTEAFF.

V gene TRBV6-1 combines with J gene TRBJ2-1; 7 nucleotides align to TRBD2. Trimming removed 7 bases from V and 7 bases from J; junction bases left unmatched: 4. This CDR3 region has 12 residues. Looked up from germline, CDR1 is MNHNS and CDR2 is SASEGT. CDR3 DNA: TGTGCCAGCACCCTCGGGGGGAATGAGCAGTTCTTC. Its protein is CASTLGGNEQFF.

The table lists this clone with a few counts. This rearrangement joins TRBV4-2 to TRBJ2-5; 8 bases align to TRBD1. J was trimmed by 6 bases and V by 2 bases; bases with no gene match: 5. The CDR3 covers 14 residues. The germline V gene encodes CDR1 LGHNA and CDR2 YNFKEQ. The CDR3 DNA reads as TGTGCCAGCAGCCAACCGACAGGGGAAAAGACCCAGTACTTC. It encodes CASSQPTGEKTQYF.

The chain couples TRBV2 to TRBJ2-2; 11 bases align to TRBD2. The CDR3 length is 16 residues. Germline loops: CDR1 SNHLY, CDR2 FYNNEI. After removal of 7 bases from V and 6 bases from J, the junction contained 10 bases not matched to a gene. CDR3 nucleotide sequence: TGTGCCAGCACCTCACTAGCGGGAGATCTTCCCGGGGAGCTGTTTTTT. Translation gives CASTSLAGDLPGELFF.

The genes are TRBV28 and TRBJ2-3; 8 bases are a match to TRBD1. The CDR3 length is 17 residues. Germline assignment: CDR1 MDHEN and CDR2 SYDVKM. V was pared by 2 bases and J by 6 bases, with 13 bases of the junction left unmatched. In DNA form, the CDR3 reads TGTGCCAGCAGTTTAGCGGGGCCAGGGGGCCAGTTGGATACGCAGTATTTT. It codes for CASSLAGPGGQLDTQYF.

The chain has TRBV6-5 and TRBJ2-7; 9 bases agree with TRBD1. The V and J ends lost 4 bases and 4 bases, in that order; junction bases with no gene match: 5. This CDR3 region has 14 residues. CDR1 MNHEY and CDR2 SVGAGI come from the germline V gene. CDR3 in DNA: TGTGCCAGCAGTTTATCGACAGGGGGTTACGAGCAGTACTTC. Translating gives CASSLSTGGYEQYF.

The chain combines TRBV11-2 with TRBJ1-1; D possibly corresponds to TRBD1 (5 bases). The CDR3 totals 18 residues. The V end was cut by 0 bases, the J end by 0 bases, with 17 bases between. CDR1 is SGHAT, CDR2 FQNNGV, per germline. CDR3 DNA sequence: TGTGCCAGCAGCTTAGATGGGGGATTCCCGATAATGAACACTGAAGCTTTCTTT. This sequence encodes CASSLDGGFPIMNTEAFF.

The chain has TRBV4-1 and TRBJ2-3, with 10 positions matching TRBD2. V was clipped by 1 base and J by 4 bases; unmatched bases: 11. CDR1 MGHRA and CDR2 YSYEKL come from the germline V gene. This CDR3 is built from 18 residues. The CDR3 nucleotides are TGCGCCAGCAGCCAAGGGCTAGCGGGAGTCCTAAAATCAGATACGCAGTATTTT. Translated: CASSQGLAGVLKSDTQYF.

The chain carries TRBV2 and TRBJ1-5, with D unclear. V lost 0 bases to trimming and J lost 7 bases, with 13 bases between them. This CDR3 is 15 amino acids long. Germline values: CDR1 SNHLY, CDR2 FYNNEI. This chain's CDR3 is CASSEAETERQPQHF. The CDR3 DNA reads TGTGCCAGCAGTGAAGCAGAGACGGAAAGGCAGCCCCAGCATTTT.

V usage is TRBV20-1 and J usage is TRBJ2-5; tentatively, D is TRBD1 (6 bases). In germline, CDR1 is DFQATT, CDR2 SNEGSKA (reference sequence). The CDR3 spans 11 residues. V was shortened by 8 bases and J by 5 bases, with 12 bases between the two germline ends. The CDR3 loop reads CSPARGETQYF. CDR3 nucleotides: TGCAGTCCAGCTAGGGGGGAGACCCAGTACTTC.

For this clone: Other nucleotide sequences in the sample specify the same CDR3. Here the CDR3 reads CASRQGTYEQYF. Here the CDR3 DNA reads TGTGCCAGCCGACAGGGGACCTACGAGCAGTACTTC. The chain combines TRBV28 with TRBJ2-7, with 8 bases matching TRBD1. This CDR3 is 12 amino acids long. V dropped 8 bases and J dropped 2; count of bases not matched to a gene: 2. The germline CDR1 and CDR2 sequences are MDHEN and SYDVKM. Full variable domain (missing parts from reference TRBV28 and TRBJ2-7): DVKVTQSSRYLVKRTGEKVFLECVQDMDHENMFWYRQDPGLGLRLIYFSYDVKMKEKGDIPEGYSVSREKKERFSLILESASTNQTSMYLCASRQGTYEQYFGPGTRLTVT.

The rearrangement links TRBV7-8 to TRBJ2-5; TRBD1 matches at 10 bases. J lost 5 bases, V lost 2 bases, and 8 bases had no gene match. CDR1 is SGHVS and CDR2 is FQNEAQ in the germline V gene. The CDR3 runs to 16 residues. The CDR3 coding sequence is TGTGCCAGCAGCTTAACAGAGGGACAGGGGTGGGAGACCCAGTACTTC. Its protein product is CASSLTEGQGWETQYF. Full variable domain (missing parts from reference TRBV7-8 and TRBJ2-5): GAGVSQSPRYKVAKRGQDVALRCDPISGHVSLFWYQQALGQGPEFLTYFQNEAQLDKSGLPSDRFFAERPEGSVSTLKIQRTQQEDSAVYLCASSLTEGQGWETQYFGPGTRLLVL.

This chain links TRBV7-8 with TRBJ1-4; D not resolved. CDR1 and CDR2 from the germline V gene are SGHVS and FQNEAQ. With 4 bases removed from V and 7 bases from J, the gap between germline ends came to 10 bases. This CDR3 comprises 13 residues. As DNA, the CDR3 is TGTGCCAGCAGCTACCGGACTGGTGAAAAACTGTTTTTT. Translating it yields CASSYRTGEKLFF.

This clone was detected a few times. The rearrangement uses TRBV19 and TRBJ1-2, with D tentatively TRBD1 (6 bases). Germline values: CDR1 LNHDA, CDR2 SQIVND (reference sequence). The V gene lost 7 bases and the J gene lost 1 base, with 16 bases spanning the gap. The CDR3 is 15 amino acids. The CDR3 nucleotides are TGTGCCAGTAAGACAGGCGCCTCCGGTAACTATGGCTACACCTTC. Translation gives CASKTGASGNYGYTF.

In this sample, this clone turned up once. In nucleotides, the CDR3 is TGTGCCAGCAGTTTATCGAACGGACTCGGCTACACCTTC. Translation gives CASSLSNGLGYTF. This chain uses TRBV27 with TRBJ1-2; D not certain. Germline-derived CDR1 and CDR2 are MNHEY and SMNVEV (reference sequence). The CDR3 consists of 13 residues. V lost 0 bases and J lost 8, with 10 bases in between.

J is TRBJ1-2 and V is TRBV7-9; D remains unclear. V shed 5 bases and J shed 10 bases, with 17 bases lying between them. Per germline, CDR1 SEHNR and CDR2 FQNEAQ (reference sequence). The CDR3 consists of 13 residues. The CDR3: CASSPRGRVAYTF. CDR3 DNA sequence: TGTGCCAGCAGCCCCCGTGGTAGGGTGGCCTACACCTTC.

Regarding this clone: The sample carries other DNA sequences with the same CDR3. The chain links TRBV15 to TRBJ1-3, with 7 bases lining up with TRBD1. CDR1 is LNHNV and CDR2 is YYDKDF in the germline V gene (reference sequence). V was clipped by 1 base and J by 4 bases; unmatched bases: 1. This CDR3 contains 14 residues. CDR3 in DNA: TGTGCCACCAGCAGAGGGGACAGCGGAAACACCATATATTTT. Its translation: CATSRGDSGNTIYF.

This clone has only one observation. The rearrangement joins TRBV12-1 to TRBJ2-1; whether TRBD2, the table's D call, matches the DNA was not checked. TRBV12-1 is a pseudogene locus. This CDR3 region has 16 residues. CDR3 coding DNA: TGTGCCAGCAGCTCGCTGCGCGGGACCTCCTACAATGAGCAGTTCTTC. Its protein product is CASSSLRGTSYNEQFF.

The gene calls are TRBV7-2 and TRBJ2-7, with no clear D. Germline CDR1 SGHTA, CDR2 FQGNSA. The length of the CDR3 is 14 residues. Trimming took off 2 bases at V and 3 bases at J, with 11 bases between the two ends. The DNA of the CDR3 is TGTGCCAGCAGCTTAAACAACCCCGTCTACGAGCAGTACTTC. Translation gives CASSLNNPVYEQYF.

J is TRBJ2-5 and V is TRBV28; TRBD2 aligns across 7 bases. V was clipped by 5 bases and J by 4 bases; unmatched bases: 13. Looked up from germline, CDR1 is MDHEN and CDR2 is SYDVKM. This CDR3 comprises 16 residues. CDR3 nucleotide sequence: TGTGCCAGCAGTCTTTACTCCGCGGGAGTAGCAGAGACCCAGTACTTC. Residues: CASSLYSAGVAETQYF.

The CDR3 reads CASRPQRQGAYGYTF. Here the CDR3 DNA reads TGTGCCAGCAGACCTCAACGACAGGGGGCCTATGGCTACACCTTC. The chain joins TRBV7-2 to TRBJ1-2, with 10 bases matching TRBD1. Germline values: CDR1 SGHTA, CDR2 FQGNSA. The V gene end was trimmed by 6 bases and the J gene end by 4 bases; junction bases not matched to a gene: 8. CDR3 length: 15 residues.

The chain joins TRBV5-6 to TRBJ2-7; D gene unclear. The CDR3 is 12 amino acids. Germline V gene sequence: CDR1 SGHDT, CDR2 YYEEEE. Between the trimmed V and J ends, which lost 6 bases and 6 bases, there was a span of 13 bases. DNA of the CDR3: TGTGCCAGCACCGGGCTCTCAGTCGAGCAGTACTTC. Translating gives CASTGLSVEQYF.

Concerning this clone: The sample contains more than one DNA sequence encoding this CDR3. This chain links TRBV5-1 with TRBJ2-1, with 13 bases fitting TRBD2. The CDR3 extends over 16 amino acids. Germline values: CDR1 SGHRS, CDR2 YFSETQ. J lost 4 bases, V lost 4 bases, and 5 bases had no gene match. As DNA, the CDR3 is TGCGCCAGCAGCCTCGGACTAGCGGGGGCTTACAATGAGCAGTTCTTC. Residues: CASSLGLAGAYNEQFF.

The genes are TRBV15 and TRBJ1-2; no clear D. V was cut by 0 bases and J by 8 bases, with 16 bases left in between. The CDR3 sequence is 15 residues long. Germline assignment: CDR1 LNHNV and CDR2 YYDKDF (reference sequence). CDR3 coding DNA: TGTGCCACCAGCAGAGATTGGCAGCGCCACGTCGGCTACACCTTC. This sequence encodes CATSRDWQRHVGYTF.